This entry is about one TCR beta chain. The data are from a study of blood T cell repertoires in COVID-19. As for the study in general: The United States, Italy and Spain provided the acute and convalescent COVID-19 samples. T cells, B-cell-depleted T cells, or PBMCs supplied cDNA or gDNA.

As handled by the study authors: Estimated nucleated cell counts came from reference gene primer amplification. The protocol was immunoSEQ multiplex PCR, while the TCRdb copy is restricted to in-frame clones and leaves out a portion. For V, J and clone size, that table is used; D and trimming come from the DNA. Seen here are about 180,000 clones, more than 75% observed once, and the top ten hold around 9%. Trimming cost V 3 bases and J 8 bases, with 15 bases left between them. There are 14 residues in the CDR3. The germline V gene has CDR1 LGHDT and CDR2 YNNKEL (reference sequence). Recovered status applied to Cohort 3 donors who had two consecutive negative PCRs. It also applied to those with clearance or with symptom resolution.

Material: PBMCs or T cells enriched from blood (not recorded which). This TCR came from a woman aged 25 to 45 who had recovered from COVID-19. The V gene is TRBV3-1 (or the pseudogene TRBV3-2), the J gene TRBJ2-3; D ambiguous. CDR3 in amino acids: CASSQNTDQSTQYF. The CDR3 coding sequence is TGTGCCAGCAGCCAGAACACAGACCAGTCTACGCAGTATTTT.